These T cell receptor beta chains were read from a single sample in a study of response to subunit inactivated influenza vaccine. TCRdb analysed the RT-PCR reads with MiXCR anew, one entry per CDR3 protein. The sample shows over 300,000 distinct CDR3 sequences, 21% of them seen only once. The starting material was PBMCs from blood, obtained less than 22 months after vaccination. The source of these receptors is a man aged 50 to 69 who received an inactivated influenza vaccine. CDR3s include the opening cysteine and the closing phenylalanine or tryptophan. D genes are given only for firm matches. Size is stated for part of the rows, as once, few or many counts, or as a class when the clone is expanded.

D,size,V,J,length,DNA,CDR3
.,few,TRBV29-1,TRBJ1-2,13,TGCAGCGTTGTAACAGCTTCTAACTATGGCTACACCTTC,CSVVTASNYGYTF
.,few,TRBV29-1,TRBJ1-1,11,TGCAGCGTTGCTGGGGATACTGAAGCTTTCTTT,CSVAGDTEAFF
.,.,TRBV28,TRBJ1-1,11,TGTGCCAGTGGGGGATACACTGAAGCTTTCTTT,CASGGYTEAFF
.,many,TRBV6-6,TRBJ2-2,15,TGTGCCAGCAAGCGTGGGGCCAGTCGAACCGGGGAGCTGTTTTTT,CASKRGASRTGELFF
.,.,TRBV6-2/TRBV6-3,TRBJ1-5,14,TGTGCCAGCGGTTTTATTGGGGGCGATCAGCCCCAGCATTTT,CASGFIGGDQPQHF
TRBD2,few,TRBV11-3,TRBJ2-3,15,TGTGCCAGCAGCTTAGCGGGAGGAGCAAGAGATACGCAGTATTTT,CASSLAGGARDTQYF
TRBD1,.,TRBV5-1,TRBJ2-7,16,TGCGCCAGCAGCTTGGCTCCGGGACAGCTCTCCTACGAGCAGTACTTC,CASSLAPGQLSYEQYF
.,many,TRBV29-1,TRBJ1-2,13,TGCAGCGTTGAAGCTCTATGGGGTTATGGCTACACCTTC,CSVEALWGYGYTF
.,.,TRBV5-1,TRBJ1-5,13,TGCGCCAGCAGTTCAGGGATAGATCAGCCCCAGCATTTT,CASSSGIDQPQHF
.,many,TRBV5-5,TRBJ1-1,15,TGTGCCAGCAGCCCCCGGGACCTCATGAACACTGAAGCTTTCTTT,CASSPRDLMNTEAFF
.,few,TRBV12-3/TRBV12-4,TRBJ1-5,13,TGTGCCAGCAGTTTGACTGTGGATGTGCCCCAGCATTTT,CASSLTVDVPQHF
.,.,TRBV18,TRBJ2-6,14,TGTGCCAGCTCCTCAGATAGCGGGGCCAACGTCCTGACTTTC,CASSSDSGANVLTF
TRBD1,.,TRBV6-2/TRBV6-3,TRBJ1-1,15,TGTGCCAGCCTAGGACAGGGGGCCGGGGACACTGAAGCTTTCTTT,CASLGQGAGDTEAFF
.,few,TRBV7-8,TRBJ1-5,15,TGTGCCAGCAGCCTGGTGGCGGCGCACAATCAGCCCCAGCATTTT,CASSLVAAHNQPQHF
TRBD1,.,TRBV10-3,TRBJ1-1,15,TGTGCCATCAGTGAGTCGGGACAGGGGAGCACTGAAGCTTTCTTT,CAISESGQGSTEAFF
.,.,TRBV12-3/TRBV12-4,TRBJ2-5,12,TGTGCCAGCGGTCGAGAGGCGGAGACCCAGTACTTC,CASGREAETQYF
TRBD1,few,TRBV7-2,TRBJ1-1,14,TGTGCCAGCAGCCTGGACAGGGTCCGTACTGAAGCTTTCTTT,CASSLDRVRTEAFF
TRBD2,.,TRBV7-2,TRBJ2-2,17,TGTGCCAGCAGCCCTCAAGCGGGGGCCTCGAACACCGGGGAGCTGTTTTTT,CASSPQAGASNTGELFF
TRBD1,few,TRBV20-1,TRBJ1-2,15,TGCAGTGCTACAGCTCTTAGGCAGGGGGCAGCTGGCTACACCTTC,CSATALRQGAAGYTF
.,.,TRBV7-2,TRBJ2-7,14,TGTGCCACCCGGAAGGGTCCCATGAACTACGAGCAGTACTTC,CATRKGPMNYEQYF
.,.,TRBV10-3,TRBJ1-3,14,TGTGCCATCAGTGAGGGGTACTCTGGAAACACCATATATTTT,CAISEGYSGNTIYF
.,few,TRBV6-1,TRBJ1-3,14,TGTGCCATCCACAGACCTTCTTTCGGCAACACCATATATTTT,CAIHRPSFGNTIYF
.,.,TRBV20-1,TRBJ2-1,12,TGCAGTGCTAGTCGGCTATACAATGAGCAGTTCTTC,CSASRLYNEQFF
TRBD1,.,TRBV18,TRBJ1-2,16,TGTGCCAGCTCACCGTTGGACAGGGGGCTTATCTATGGCTACACCTTC,CASSPLDRGLIYGYTF
.,many,TRBV6-5,TRBJ1-6,19,TGTGCCAGCAGTTACTCTGTACCGGGACCGAAGGTCTATAATTCACCCCTCCACTTT,CASSYSVPGPKVYNSPLHF
.,once,TRBV12-3/TRBV12-4,TRBJ2-1,14,TGTGCCAGCAGGACCGCCGGGGGTGGGAATGAGCAGTTCTTC,CASRTAGGGNEQFF
.,.,TRBV27,TRBJ2-6,15,TGTGCCAGCAGGCTCAGGGGTTCGGGGGCCAACGTCCTGACTTTC,CASRLRGSGANVLTF
TRBD1,.,TRBV30,TRBJ1-5,16,TGTGCCTGGAGTGCCGGACAGGGCCTAAGCAATCAGCCCCAGCATTTT,CAWSAGQGLSNQPQHF
TRBD1,many,TRBV20-1,TRBJ1-1,15,TGCAGTGCTAGGGACAGGGGACGATTAAACACTGAAGCTTTCTTT,CSARDRGRLNTEAFF
.,.,TRBV6-2/TRBV6-3,TRBJ2-5,15,TGTGCCAGCAGTTACTGGGACGGCGAACAAGAGACCCAGTACTTC,CASSYWDGEQETQYF
TRBD1,.,TRBV20-1,TRBJ1-6,11,TGCAGTGCTGACAGGGGTTCACCCCTCCACTTT,CSADRGSPLHF
.,few,TRBV20-1,TRBJ1-1,14,TGCAGTGCTAGCCGGACAGACATGAACACTGAAGCTTTCTTT,CSASRTDMNTEAFF
.,few,TRBV11-2,TRBJ1-5,17,TGTGCCAGCAGCTTAGTATTGGGTTTTCATAGCAATCAGCCCCAGCATTTT,CASSLVLGFHSNQPQHF
.,.,TRBV7-6,TRBJ2-1,16,TGTGCCAGCAGCCCACGTTCCATACCCCCGCGCAATGAGCAGTTCTTC,CASSPRSIPPRNEQFF
.,.,TRBV28,TRBJ2-7,14,TGTGCCAGCAGTTTGCAGCGTCAACGTTACGAGCAGTACTTC,CASSLQRQRYEQYF
TRBD1,few,TRBV19,TRBJ2-2,15,TGTGCCAGTAGTCTCGAAGGGGGCAACACCGGGGAGCTGTTTTTT,CASSLEGGNTGELFF
.,.,TRBV15,TRBJ2-2,17,TGTGCCACCAGCAGAGGCAGGGGCAGCTCGAACACCGGGGAGCTGTTTTTT,CATSRGRGSSNTGELFF